The rows below give T cell receptor beta chains drawn from one sample of a study of shared clonotypes between healthy human individuals. The protocol was immunoSEQ multiplex PCR, while the TCRdb copy is restricted to in-frame clones and leaves out a portion. The sample has 1.4 million to 1.5 million clones, roughly 95% seen once. Sequencing was carried out using naive CD4+ T cells sorted from blood. The receptor source for this set is a man aged 25 to 40 in good health. The CDR3 runs from the conserved cysteine through the conserved F or W. D genes are given only for firm matches. Clone size is shown for a subset of rows, as once, few, many or a class of expanded clone.

d_call clone_size j_call cdr3_length v_call cdr3_aa cdr3_nt
TRBD2 - TRBJ2-7 16 TRBV4-1 CASSQDLKRGSYEQYF TGCGCCAGCAGCCAAGATCTCAAGCGGGGGTCCTACGAGCAGTACTTC
- - TRBJ1-1 12 TRBV18 CASSPQGTEAFF TGTGCCAGCTCACCACAGGGGACTGAAGCTTTCTTT
- - TRBJ2-1 15 TRBV6-5 CASSYVASGDNEQFF TGTGCCAGCAGTTACGTTGCTAGTGGGGACAATGAGCAGTTCTTC
- - TRBJ1-1 15 TRBV9 CASSVGVGGNTEAFF TGTGCCAGCAGCGTAGGAGTGGGGGGGAACACTGAAGCTTTCTTT
TRBD1 - TRBJ2-7 14 TRBV14 CASSQEIQGHEQYF TGTGCCAGCAGCCAAGAAATACAGGGGCACGAGCAGTACTTC
- - TRBJ2-3 14 TRBV5-4 CASSPGRGTDTQYF TGTGCCAGCAGTCCCGGGCGAGGCACAGATACGCAGTATTTT
- once TRBJ1-5 15 TRBV10-2 CASSESSGRNQPQHF TGCGCCAGCAGTGAGTCGAGTGGGAGGAATCAGCCCCAGCATTTT
TRBD2 - TRBJ2-1 16 TRBV7-2 CASSGGTSYLYNEQFF TGTGCCAGCAGCGGGGGGACTAGCTACCTTTACAATGAGCAGTTCTTC
- - TRBJ1-1 15 TRBV6-5 CASSHPGVGGFEAFF TGTGCCAGCAGCCACCCCGGGGTCGGGGGGTTTGAAGCTTTCTTT
TRBD2 - TRBJ2-5 14 TRBV5-1 CASDSGRGRETQYF TGCGCCAGCGATAGCGGGAGGGGTAGGGAGACCCAGTACTTC
- - TRBJ2-2 15 TRBV27 CASTPGQSVTGELFF TGTGCCAGCACCCCGGGACAATCGGTCACCGGGGAGCTGTTTTTT
TRBD1 - TRBJ2-3 14 TRBV18 CASAQGQGTDTQYF TGTGCCAGCGCCCAGGGACAGGGCACAGATACGCAGTATTTT
TRBD1 - TRBJ1-5 16 TRBV7-2 CASSLNGQGFNQPQHF TGTGCCAGCAGCTTAAATGGACAGGGATTCAATCAGCCCCAGCATTTT
- - TRBJ2-4 16 TRBV18 CASSPPGSLAKNIQYF TGTGCCAGCTCACCCCCGGGCAGTCTAGCCAAAAACATTCAGTACTTC
- - TRBJ2-7 13 TRBV27 CASSLIQNYEQYF TGTGCCAGCAGTTTAATCCAAAACTACGAGCAGTACTTC
- - TRBJ2-1 16 TRBV13 CASSSPYKSSYNEQFF TGTGCCAGCAGCTCGCCCTACAAGAGCTCCTACAATGAGCAGTTCTTC
TRBD1 - TRBJ1-2 14 TRBV28 CASSSGGYDYGYTF TGTGCCAGCAGTTCAGGGGGCTATGACTATGGCTACACCTTC
- - TRBJ2-7 12 TRBV30 CAWSVWFYEQYF TGTGCCTGGAGTGTATGGTTCTACGAGCAGTACTTC
- - TRBJ1-1 14 TRBV27 CASSRGQFNTEAFF TGTGCCAGCAGTCGCGGACAGTTCAACACTGAAGCTTTCTTT
- - TRBJ1-1 15 TRBV25-1 CASSFSDRSYTEAFF TGTGCCAGCAGTTTCTCGGACAGATCTTACACTGAAGCTTTCTTT
- - TRBJ2-1 13 TRBV28 CASTRDSYNEQFF TGTGCCAGCACCCGAGATTCCTACAATGAGCAGTTCTTC
- - TRBJ2-5 15 TRBV5-4 CASSLLTRGGETQYF TGTGCCAGCAGCTTGTTGACGAGGGGGGGAGAGACCCAGTACTTC
TRBD1 - TRBJ2-7 14 TRBV28 CASSSPGGTYEQYF TGTGCCAGCAGTTCCCCAGGGGGAACCTACGAGCAGTACTTC
- - TRBJ2-1 13 TRBV12-5 CASGRSAYNEQFF TGTGCTAGTGGACGGAGTGCCTACAATGAGCAGTTCTTC
- - TRBJ2-7 13 TRBV5-1 CASSMTGGREQYF TGCGCCAGCAGCATGACAGGCGGCCGGGAGCAGTACTTC
- once TRBJ2-7 15 TRBV11-3 CASSLGADSSYEQYF TGTGCCAGCAGCTTAGGGGCTGACAGCTCCTACGAGCAGTACTTC
TRBD1 - TRBJ1-4 13 TRBV2 CAGQTGEGEKLFF TGTGCCGGTCAGACAGGGGAGGGGGAAAAACTGTTTTTT
- - TRBJ2-7 17 TRBV5-4 CASSLPRGGQSSYEQYF TGTGCCAGCAGCTTGCCCCGAGGCGGGCAGAGCTCCTACGAGCAGTACTTC
- - TRBJ2-7 16 TRBV11-2 CASSLMGPVQGGEQYF TGTGCCAGCAGCCTCATGGGACCCGTACAAGGGGGGGAGCAGTACTTC
- - TRBJ1-2 12 TRBV2 CASKTRGGGYTF TGTGCCAGCAAGACTCGAGGTGGTGGCTACACCTTC
- - TRBJ2-1 11 TRBV7-9 CASSFGNEQFF TGTGCCAGCAGCTTCGGTAATGAGCAGTTCTTC
TRBD2 - TRBJ2-1 16 TRBV4-1 CASSHPVAGGYNEQFF TGCGCCAGCAGCCACCCCGTCGCGGGAGGCTACAATGAGCAGTTCTTC
TRBD2 - TRBJ2-5 16 TRBV7-9 CASSFGLAGAQETQYF TGTGCCAGCAGCTTCGGACTAGCGGGAGCACAAGAGACCCAGTACTTC
TRBD2 - TRBJ2-7 15 TRBV5-4 CASTPKRGSSYEQYF TGTGCCAGCACCCCAAAGCGGGGGAGCTCCTACGAGCAGTACTTC
TRBD2 - TRBJ2-7 16 TRBV6-5 CASSYNQGGKTLEQYF TGTGCCAGCAGTTACAACCAGGGAGGGAAAACCCTCGAGCAGTACTTC
TRBD1 - TRBJ1-4 15 TRBV7-2 CASSLAGTGGRELFF TGTGCCAGCAGCTTAGCCGGGACAGGGGGTAGAGAACTGTTTTTT
- - TRBJ2-2 12 TRBV28 CASSWGKGELFF TGTGCCAGCAGTTGGGGTAAAGGGGAGCTGTTTTTT
TRBD1 - TRBJ1-5 15 TRBV19 CASSRTGAANQPQHF TGTGCCAGTAGTCGGACAGGTGCCGCCAATCAGCCCCAGCATTTT
- - TRBJ2-3 20 TRBV2 CASRSRGLADTEVGKDTQYF TGTGCCAGCAGATCGAGGGGGCTAGCGGATACCGAAGTGGGAAAAGATACGCAGTATTTT
- once TRBJ2-7 13 TRBV7-2 CASSLRGAGEQYF TGTGCCAGCAGCTTAAGGGGAGCAGGCGAGCAGTACTTC
- - TRBJ2-5 14 TRBV6-1 CASSEAPRIGTQYF TGTGCCAGCAGTGAAGCCCCGCGTATCGGAACCCAGTACTTC
- - TRBJ2-3 15 TRBV6-1 CASSESEGGIGTQYF TGTGCCAGCAGTGAATCCGAGGGGGGAATTGGTACGCAGTATTTT
TRBD2 - TRBJ2-1 13 TRBV6-5 CASSRTRYNEQFF TGTGCCAGCAGTAGGACTAGATACAATGAGCAGTTCTTC
- - TRBJ2-1 16 TRBV19 CASSIGLFRTVQEQFF TGTGCCAGTAGTATAGGACTTTTTAGGACAGTACAAGAGCAGTTCTTC
- - TRBJ2-7 15 TRBV10-3 CAISESHATSYEQYF TGTGCCATCAGTGAGTCCCATGCAACCTCCTACGAGCAGTACTTC
- - TRBJ2-3 14 TRBV19 CASSLLGGTDTQYF TGTGCCAGTAGCCTCTTAGGGGGCACAGATACGCAGTATTTT
- - TRBJ2-7 13 TRBV5-1 CASSLGGIYEQYF TGCGCCAGCAGCTTGGGGGGCATCTACGAGCAGTACTTC
- - TRBJ2-2 16 TRBV4-1 CASSQDNRANTGELFF TGCGCCAGCAGCCAAGATAACAGGGCGAACACCGGGGAGCTGTTTTTT
- - TRBJ2-1 15 TRBV7-2 CASSPSHQGWHEQFF TGTGCCAGCAGCCCGAGTCACCAGGGGTGGCATGAGCAGTTCTTC
- - TRBJ2-5 14 TRBV5-1 CASSLGSGQETQYF TGCGCCAGCAGCTTGGGTTCAGGCCAAGAGACCCAGTACTTC
- - TRBJ1-2 15 TRBV7-9 CASSLGGTSNYGYTF TGTGCCAGCAGCTTAGGGGGGACTTCTAACTATGGCTACACCTTC
- - TRBJ1-1 14 TRBV18 CASSAQVGGTEAFF TGTGCCAGCTCTGCACAGGTAGGGGGCACTGAAGCTTTCTTT
- - TRBJ2-5 17 TRBV7-8 CASSLVRWAQRRGTQYF TGTGCCAGCAGCTTAGTTCGGTGGGCCCAACGGAGGGGGACCCAGTACTTC
- - TRBJ2-7 13 TRBV5-1 CASSRTGYYEQYF TGCGCCAGCAGCCGCACAGGGTACTACGAGCAGTACTTC